This T cell receptor (beta chain) was profiled in a study of T cells after posttransplantation cyclophosphamide. Overall study findings and caveats: Blood and skin or GI T cell repertoires showed limited TRB overlap. Later post-transplant blood repertoires were often dominated by donor CD8+ memory clones. Recipient CMV seropositivity and CMV reactivation strongly tracked TRB clonality.

As concerns this clone: The antigen remains unidentified.

Using immunoSEQ multiplex PCR, the repertoire was profiled, and TCRdb retains in-frame clones only, with some absent. The data hold 10,000 to 15,000 clones, with approximately 82% observed a single time. The CDR3 runs 13 residues. Germline V gene data show CDR1 as MDHEN and CDR2 as SYDVKM. Trimming removed 5 bases at V and 5 bases at J, with 12 bases between. The chain is built from TRBV28 and TRBJ1-1; D remains ambiguous. Material for sequencing was memory CD4+ T cells sorted from PBMCs. The sequence derives from a man in his fifties in good health, CMV-negative, and a related stem cell transplant donor. DNA for the CDR3: TGTGCCAGCAGTCTGACTAAGGCGACTGAAGCTTTCTTT. Residues: CASSLTKATEAFF.